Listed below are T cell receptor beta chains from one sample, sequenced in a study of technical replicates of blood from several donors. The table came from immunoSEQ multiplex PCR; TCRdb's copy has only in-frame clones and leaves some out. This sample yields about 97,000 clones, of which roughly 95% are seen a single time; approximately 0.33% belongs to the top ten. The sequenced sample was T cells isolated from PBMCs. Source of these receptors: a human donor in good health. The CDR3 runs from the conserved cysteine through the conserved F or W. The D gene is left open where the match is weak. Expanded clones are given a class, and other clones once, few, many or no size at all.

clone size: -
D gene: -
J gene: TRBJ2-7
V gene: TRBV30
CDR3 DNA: TGTGCCTGGAAACGCGAGAGGTCCTACGAGCAGTACTTC
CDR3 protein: CAWKRERSYEQYF

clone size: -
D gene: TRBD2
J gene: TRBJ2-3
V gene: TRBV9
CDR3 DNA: TGTGCCAGCAGCCGGAGCGGGAGCCCCGCCGCACAAGATACGCAGTATTTT
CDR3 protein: CASSRSGSPAAQDTQYF

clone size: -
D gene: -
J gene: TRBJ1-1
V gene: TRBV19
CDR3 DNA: TGTGCCAGTATTGAGGACACTGAAGCTTTCTTT
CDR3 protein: CASIEDTEAFF

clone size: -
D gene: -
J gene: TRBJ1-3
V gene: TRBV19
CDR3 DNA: TGTGCCAGTAGTGCTGACAGGAGCTCTGGAAACACCATATATTTT
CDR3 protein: CASSADRSSGNTIYF

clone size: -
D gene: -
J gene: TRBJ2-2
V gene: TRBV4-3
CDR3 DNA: TGCGCCAGCAGCCAACGTAAGGGGCCGGGGGACACCGGGGAGCTGTTTTTT
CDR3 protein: CASSQRKGPGDTGELFF

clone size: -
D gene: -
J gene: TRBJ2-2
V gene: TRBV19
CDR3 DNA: TGTGCCAGTAGTCTAGAGACAGCGAACACCGGGGAGCTGTTTTTT
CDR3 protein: CASSLETANTGELFF

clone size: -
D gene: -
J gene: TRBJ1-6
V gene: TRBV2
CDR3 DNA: TGTGCCAGCAGTAGGACAGCGGCAACGGATTCACCCCTCCACTTT
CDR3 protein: CASSRTAATDSPLHF

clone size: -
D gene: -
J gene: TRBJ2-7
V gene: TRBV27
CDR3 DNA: TGTGCCAGCAGTACCTCAGGGCTAGCCTACGAGCAGTACTTC
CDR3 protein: CASSTSGLAYEQYF

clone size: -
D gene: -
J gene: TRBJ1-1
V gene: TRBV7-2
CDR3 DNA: TGTGCCAGCAGCTTCCAGAACACTGAAGCTTTCTTT
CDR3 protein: CASSFQNTEAFF

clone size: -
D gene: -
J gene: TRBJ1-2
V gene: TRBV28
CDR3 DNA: TGTGCCAGCAGGACAAGACCTGCAAACTATGGCTACACCTTC
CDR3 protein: CASRTRPANYGYTF

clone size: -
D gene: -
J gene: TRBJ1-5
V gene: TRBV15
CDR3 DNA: TGTGCCACCAGCAGAGTAGCAGACTCTCAACCCCAGCATTTT
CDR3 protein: CATSRVADSQPQHF

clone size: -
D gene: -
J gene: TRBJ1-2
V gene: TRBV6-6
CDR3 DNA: TGTGCCAGCCAACGGGGGGCAGAGACCTATGGCTACACCTTC
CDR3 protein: CASQRGAETYGYTF

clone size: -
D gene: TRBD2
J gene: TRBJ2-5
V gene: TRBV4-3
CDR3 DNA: TGCGCCAGCAGCCAATATCGCGGGAGGGGGGGAGAGACCCAGTACTTC
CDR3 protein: CASSQYRGRGGETQYF

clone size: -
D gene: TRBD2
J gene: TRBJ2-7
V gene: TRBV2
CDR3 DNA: TGTGCCAGCAGTGATAAGCGGGAGTTAGACGAGCAGTACTTC
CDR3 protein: CASSDKRELDEQYF

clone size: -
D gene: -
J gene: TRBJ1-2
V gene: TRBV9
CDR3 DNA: TGTGCCAGCAGCGGGCCCCGGACAGCTCAAACTACTAACTATGGCTACACCTTC
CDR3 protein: CASSGPRTAQTTNYGYTF

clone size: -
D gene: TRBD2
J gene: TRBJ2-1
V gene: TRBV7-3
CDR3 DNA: TGTGCCAGCAGCACCCAGGGACTAGCTGATTCCTACAATGAGCAGTTCTTC
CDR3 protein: CASSTQGLADSYNEQFF

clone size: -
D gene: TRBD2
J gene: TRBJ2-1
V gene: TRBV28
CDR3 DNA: TGTGCCAGCAGTGGGACTAGCGGGCATAGCTCCTACAATGAGCAGTTCTTC
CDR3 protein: CASSGTSGHSSYNEQFF

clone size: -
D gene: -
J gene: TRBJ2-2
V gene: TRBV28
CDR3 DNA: TGTGCCAGCATAGGGGGAGGGGATCCCGGGGAGCTGTTTTTT
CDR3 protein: CASIGGGDPGELFF

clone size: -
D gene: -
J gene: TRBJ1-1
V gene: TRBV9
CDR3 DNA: TGTGCCAGCAGCGTAGCTAGCGGGTTCTCTGAAGCTTTCTTT
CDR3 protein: CASSVASGFSEAFF

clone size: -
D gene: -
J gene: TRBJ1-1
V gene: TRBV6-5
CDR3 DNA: TGTGCCAGCAGTTACTCGGCAAATGCAAACACTGAAGCTTTCTTT
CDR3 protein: CASSYSANANTEAFF

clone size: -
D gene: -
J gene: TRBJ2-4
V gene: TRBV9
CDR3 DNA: TGTGCCAGCAGCGCTCAGGACAGCCTTGGCATTCAGTACTTC
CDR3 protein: CASSAQDSLGIQYF

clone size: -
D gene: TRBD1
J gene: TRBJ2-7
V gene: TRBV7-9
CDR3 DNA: TGTGCCAGCAGCTTGAGGACAGGGGGGTTCTACGAGCAGTACTTC
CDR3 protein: CASSLRTGGFYEQYF

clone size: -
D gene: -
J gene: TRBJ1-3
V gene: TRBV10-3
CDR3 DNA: TGTGCCACCACTCCAGGGTCTACTGGAAACACCATATATTTT
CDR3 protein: CATTPGSTGNTIYF

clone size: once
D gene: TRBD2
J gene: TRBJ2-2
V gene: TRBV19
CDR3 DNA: TGTGCCAGTAGTATAGTAGGCCTAGCGGGCCCATACGGCGGGGAGCTGTTTTTT
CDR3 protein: CASSIVGLAGPYGGELFF

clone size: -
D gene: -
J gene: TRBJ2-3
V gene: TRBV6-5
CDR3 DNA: TGTGCCAGCGCCAGGGCAGATACGCAGTATTTT
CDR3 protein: CASARADTQYF

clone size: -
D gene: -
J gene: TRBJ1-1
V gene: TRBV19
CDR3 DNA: TGTGCCAGTAGTATTCCGACAGCCACTGAAGCTTTCTTT
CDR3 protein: CASSIPTATEAFF

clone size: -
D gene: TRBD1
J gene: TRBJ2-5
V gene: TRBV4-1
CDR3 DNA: TGCGCCAGCAGCCAGGGACAGGCGGAGGAGACCCAGTACTTC
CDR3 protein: CASSQGQAEETQYF

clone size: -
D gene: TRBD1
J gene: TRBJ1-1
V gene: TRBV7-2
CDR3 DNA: TGTGCCAGCAGCTTACTTCTACACAGGGGGCATACTGAAGCTTTCTTT
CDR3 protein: CASSLLLHRGHTEAFF

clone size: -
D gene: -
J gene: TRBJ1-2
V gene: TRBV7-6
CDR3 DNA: TGTGCCAGCAGCTACAGCAACTATGGCTACACCTTC
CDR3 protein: CASSYSNYGYTF

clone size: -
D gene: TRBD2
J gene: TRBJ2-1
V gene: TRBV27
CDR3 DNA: TGTGCCAGCACCTTTAGCGGGAGCCCTCTGTATGAGCAGTTCTTC
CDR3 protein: CASTFSGSPLYEQFF

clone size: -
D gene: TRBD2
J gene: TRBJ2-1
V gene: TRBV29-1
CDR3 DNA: TGCAGCGTTGAAGAGGGTCTAGCGGACTACTCCTACGATGAGCAGTTCTTC
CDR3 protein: CSVEEGLADYSYDEQFF